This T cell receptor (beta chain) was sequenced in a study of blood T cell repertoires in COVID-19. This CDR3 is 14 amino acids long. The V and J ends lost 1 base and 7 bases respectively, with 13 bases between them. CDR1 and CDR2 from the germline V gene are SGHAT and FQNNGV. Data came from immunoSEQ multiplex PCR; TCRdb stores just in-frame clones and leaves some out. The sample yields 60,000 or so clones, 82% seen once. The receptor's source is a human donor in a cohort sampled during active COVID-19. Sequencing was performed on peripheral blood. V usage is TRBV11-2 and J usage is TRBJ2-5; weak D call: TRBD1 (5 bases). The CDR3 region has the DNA TGTGCCAGCAGCTTAGGGACACCGGCCAGGACCCAGTACTTC. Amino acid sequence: CASSLGTPARTQYF.